This T cell receptor beta chain was identified in a study of vaccination effects on CD4 cells after COVID-19. Whole-study context: Subjects were given two BNT162b2 or mRNA-1273 vaccine doses.

On this clone itself: Its cognate antigen is unknown.

Here immunoSEQ multiplex PCR was the method, and the copy in TCRdb shows in-frame clones only, minus some. The table records roughly 30,000 clones, less than 85% of them present only once. Trimming at V came to 5 bases and at J to 7 bases, leaving 13 bases not matched to a gene. The CDR3 has 16 residues. Germline CDR1 is LGHDT and CDR2 is YNNKEL (reference sequence). Subsequent to roughly 9 days of culture, CD4+ T cells were isolated. No vaccinee had earlier SARS-CoV-2 infection, and nucleocapsid antibodies were negative. Cells had half their medium changed to IL-2 medium on days 3 and 7. V is TRBV3-1 (or the pseudogene TRBV3-2) and J is TRBJ2-1; the match to TRBD2 covers 8 bases. The material sequenced was CD4+ T cells from PBMCs cultured without peptide, taken before COVID-19 vaccination. This receptor was identified in a human donor who received a COVID-19 vaccine. In DNA, the CDR3 is TGTGCCAGCAGCTTAATAGGGTTCGGGGGGGGGAATGAGCAGTTCTTC. Protein sequence: CASSLIGFGGGNEQFF.